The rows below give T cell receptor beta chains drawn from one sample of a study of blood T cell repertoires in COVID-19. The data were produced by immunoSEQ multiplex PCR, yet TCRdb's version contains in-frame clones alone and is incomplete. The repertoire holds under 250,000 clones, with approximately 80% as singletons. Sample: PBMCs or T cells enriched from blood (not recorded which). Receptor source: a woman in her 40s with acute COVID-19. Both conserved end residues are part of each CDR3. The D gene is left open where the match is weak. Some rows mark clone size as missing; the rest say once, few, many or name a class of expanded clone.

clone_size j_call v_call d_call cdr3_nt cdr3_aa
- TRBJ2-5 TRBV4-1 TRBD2 TGCGCCAGCAGGGTAGATCTAGCGGGAGGGAAAGAGACCCAGTACTTC CASRVDLAGGKETQYF
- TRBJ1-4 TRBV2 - TGTGCCAGCAGTCCAGGTACTCCCTCAACTAATGAAAAACTGTTTTTT CASSPGTPSTNEKLFF
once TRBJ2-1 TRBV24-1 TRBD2 TGTGCCACCAGTGCCGAGAGCGGGAGGTCCTACAATGAGCAGTTCTTC CATSAESGRSYNEQFF
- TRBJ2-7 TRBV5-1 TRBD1 TGCGCCAGCAGCTTGGGCGGGACAGGGTCCTACGAGCAGTACTTC CASSLGGTGSYEQYF
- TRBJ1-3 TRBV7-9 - TGTGCCAGCAGCTTAATAGACTCTGGAAACACCATATATTTT CASSLIDSGNTIYF
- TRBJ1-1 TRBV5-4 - TGTGCCAGCTCTTGGTTGGCGGGCACTGAAGCTTTCTTT CASSWLAGTEAFF
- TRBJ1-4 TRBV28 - TGTGCCAGCAGGCTCACAGGAGTAGATGAAAAACTGTTTTTT CASRLTGVDEKLFF
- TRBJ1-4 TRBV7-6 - TGTGCCAGCAGCCCCCTAGCTGAAAAACTGTTTTTT CASSPLAEKLFF
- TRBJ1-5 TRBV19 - TGTGCCAGTACTCGAACAGGGAATAGCAATCAGCCCCAGCATTTT CASTRTGNSNQPQHF
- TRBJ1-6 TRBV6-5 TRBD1 TGTGCCAGCAGTTTAGAGACAGGGGGTAATTCACCCCTCCACTTT CASSLETGGNSPLHF
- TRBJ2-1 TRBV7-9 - TGTGCCAGCAGCGATCACAGCAATGAGCAGTTCTTC CASSDHSNEQFF
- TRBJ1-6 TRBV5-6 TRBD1 TGTGCCAGCAGCTTGATGGACAGGGGGGATTCACCCCTCCACTTT CASSLMDRGDSPLHF
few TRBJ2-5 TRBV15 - TGTGCCACCAGCAGCAGGGGCGGCGGGGAGACCCAGTACTTC CATSSRGGGETQYF
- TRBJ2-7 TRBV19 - TGTGCCAGTAGTCCCCCTTATGCCAGAACCTACGAGCAGTACTTC CASSPPYARTYEQYF
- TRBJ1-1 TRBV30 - TGTGCCTGGAGTCTCAGTATGAACACTGAAGCTTTCTTT CAWSLSMNTEAFF
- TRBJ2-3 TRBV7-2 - TGTGCCAGCAGCTTATCTGTTAGCACAGATACGCAGTATTTT CASSLSVSTDTQYF
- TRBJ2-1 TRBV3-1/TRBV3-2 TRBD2 TGTGCCAGCAGCCAAGCTAGCGGGGGGGCCTATGAGCAGTTCTTC CASSQASGGAYEQFF
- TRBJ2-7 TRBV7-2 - TGTGCCAGCAGCCAAGCTGGGGGGGCCACCTACGAGCAGTACTTC CASSQAGGATYEQYF
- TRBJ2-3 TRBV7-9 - TGTGCCAGCAGCTTAGGGGGGCCGGGCACAGATACGCAGTATTTT CASSLGGPGTDTQYF
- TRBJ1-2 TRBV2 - TGTGCCAGCAGCCAGGCTAACTATGGCTACACCTTC CASSQANYGYTF
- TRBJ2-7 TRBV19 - TGTGCCAGTACCGGACGGGAGCGCTCCTACGAGCAGTACTTC CASTGRERSYEQYF
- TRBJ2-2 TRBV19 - TGTGCCAGTAGTATTGGGGCCACGAACACCGGGGAGCTGTTTTTT CASSIGATNTGELFF
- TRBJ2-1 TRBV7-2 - TGTGCCAGCAGCTTTCGAGGGGGGGTACCTGAGCAGTTCTTC CASSFRGGVPEQFF
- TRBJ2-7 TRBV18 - TGTGCCAGCTCACCAGCAGGGGCCGAGCAGTACTTC CASSPAGAEQYF
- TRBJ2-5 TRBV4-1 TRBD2 TGCGCCAGCAGCCAAGAGTCGTGGACTAGCGGACAAGAGACCCAGTACTTC CASSQESWTSGQETQYF
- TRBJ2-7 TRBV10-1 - TGCGCCAGCAGTGAAGGGCGGACTAACGACTACGAGCAGTACTTC CASSEGRTNDYEQYF
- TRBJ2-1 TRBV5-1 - TGCGCCAGCAGCTCCTCGGACAGGTTGGGGGGAACGTTCTTC CASSSSDRLGGTFF
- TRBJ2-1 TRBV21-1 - TGTGCCAGCAGCTCGGGGCGGGGGAGCGGGAGGTCACGATGTGAGCAGTTCTTC CASSSGRGSGRSRCEQFF
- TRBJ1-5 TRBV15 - TGTGCCACCAGCAGAGATAGGGGGGGGGAGCCCCAGCATTTT CATSRDRGGEPQHF
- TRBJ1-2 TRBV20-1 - TGCAGTGCCCCAGGGCCCTATGGCTACACCTTC CSAPGPYGYTF
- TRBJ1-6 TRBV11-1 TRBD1 TGTGCCAGCAGGACAGGGAGCTATAATTCACCCCTCCACTTT CASRTGSYNSPLHF
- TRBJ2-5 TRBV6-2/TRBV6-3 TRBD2 TGTGCCAGCAGTTACTCTAGCGGGGGGGCAAAGACCCAGTACTTC CASSYSSGGAKTQYF
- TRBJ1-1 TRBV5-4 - TGTGCCAGCAGCTTGGCCGTCAACACTGAAGCTTTCTTT CASSLAVNTEAFF
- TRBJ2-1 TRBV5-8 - TGTGCCAGCAGCTTGGTTTATGGGGCAGGGGGGATGAATGAGCAGTTCTTC CASSLVYGAGGMNEQFF
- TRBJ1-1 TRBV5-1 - TGCGCCAGCAGCTTGAGGTCAGGTTTTGAGGCTTTCTTT CASSLRSGFEAFF
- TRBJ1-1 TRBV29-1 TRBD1 TGCAGCGTTGTACAGGGGGCGAACACTGAAGCTTTCTTT CSVVQGANTEAFF
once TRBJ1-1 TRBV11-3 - TGTGCCAGCAGCTCGGGAACCCAGAACACTGAAGCTTTCTTT CASSSGTQNTEAFF
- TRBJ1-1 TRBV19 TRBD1 TGTGCCAGTAGTGTGATTAACAGGGGAGACACTGAAGCTTTCTTT CASSVINRGDTEAFF
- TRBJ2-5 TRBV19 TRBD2 TGTGCCAGTTCCGCCGGGGGGGGCGCAGGGGAGACCCAGTACTTC CASSAGGGAGETQYF
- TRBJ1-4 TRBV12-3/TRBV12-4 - TGTGCCAGCAGTTTAGGACAGAATGAAAAACTGTTTTTT CASSLGQNEKLFF
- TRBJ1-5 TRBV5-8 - TGTGCCAGCAGCTTAACAGGGAAGGGCAATCAGCCCCAGCATTTT CASSLTGKGNQPQHF
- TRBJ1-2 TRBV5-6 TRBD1 TGTGCCAGCAGCTTCGGAGACAGGGAAGGCTATGGCTACACCTTC CASSFGDREGYGYTF
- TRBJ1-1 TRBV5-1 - TGCGCCAGCAGCTTGGCCGGGGGGGCTCTCACTGAAGCTTTCTTT CASSLAGGALTEAFF
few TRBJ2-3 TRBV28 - TGTGCCAGCGCCCCCCCGACAGCTCTCGCTAGCACAGATACGCAGTATTTT CASAPPTALASTDTQYF
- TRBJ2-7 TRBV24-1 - TGTGCCACCAGTGCCCTTCTAGGGGACGAGCAGTACTTC CATSALLGDEQYF
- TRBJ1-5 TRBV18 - TGTGCCAGCTCACCGGAGGCACGGGCATCCAATCAGCCCCAGCATTTT CASSPEARASNQPQHF
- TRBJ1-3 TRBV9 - TGTGCCAGCAGTTACCGACCAGTGCCTCCGGGGGGCACCATATATTTT CASSYRPVPPGGTIYF
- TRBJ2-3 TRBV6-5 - TGTGCCAGCAGGGCGAGGGCCACAGATACGCAGTATTTT CASRARATDTQYF
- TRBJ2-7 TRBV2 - TGTGCCAGCAGTCACGGACTGGAGGACGAGCAGTACTTC CASSHGLEDEQYF
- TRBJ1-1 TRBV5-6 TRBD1 TGTGCCAGCAGCTGGGGCTCACAGGGGGCATTCACTGAAGCTTTCTTT CASSWGSQGAFTEAFF
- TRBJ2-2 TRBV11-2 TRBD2 TGTGCCAGCAGCTCCTCCGGACTAGCGGGTAACACCGGGGAGCTGTTTTTT CASSSSGLAGNTGELFF
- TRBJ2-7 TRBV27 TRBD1 TGTGCCAGCAGTTCGACTGACAGGGAAGACGAGCAGTACTTC CASSSTDREDEQYF
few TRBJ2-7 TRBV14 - TGTGCCAGCAGCCAATCGACAGATATACGAGGGCAGTACTTC CASSQSTDIRGQYF
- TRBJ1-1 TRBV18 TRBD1 TGTGCCAGCTCACCGAGACAGGGGTGGACTGAAGCTTTCTTT CASSPRQGWTEAFF
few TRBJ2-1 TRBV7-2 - TGTGCCAGCAGCTTGGACGGACTATACAATGAGCAGTTCTTC CASSLDGLYNEQFF
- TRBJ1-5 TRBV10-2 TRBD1 TGCGCCAGCAGTGAAGGACAGGGGTTAGGTCAGCCCCAGCATTTT CASSEGQGLGQPQHF
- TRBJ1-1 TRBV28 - TGTGCCAGCAGTCGACCTAGGAGTGAAGCTTTCTTT CASSRPRSEAFF
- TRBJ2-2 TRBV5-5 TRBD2 TGTGCCAGCAGCCCCGCCGGGACTAGCGGGAGGGCGAGCACCGGGGAGCTGTTTTTT CASSPAGTSGRASTGELFF
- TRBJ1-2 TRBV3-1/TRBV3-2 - TGTGCCAGCAGGGGAACGGGGGGCTACACCTTC CASRGTGGYTF
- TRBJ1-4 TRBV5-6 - TGTGCCAGCAGCTTGGGGGGCAACGGGGAAAAACTGTTTTTT CASSLGGNGEKLFF